The rows below give T cell receptor beta chains drawn from one sample of a study of T cells in Graves' hyperthyroidism and ophthalmopathy. TCRdb analysed the multiplex PCR reads with MiXCR anew, one entry per CDR3 protein. The sample carries roughly 740,000 distinct CDR3 sequences, 15% to 20% recorded once. The sequenced sample consisted of blood. The receptor source for this set is a man aged 18 to 35 with Graves' hyperthyroidism. The CDR3 runs from the conserved cysteine through the conserved F or W. A D gene is named only where the DNA matches it firmly. Part of the rows lack a size; the others show once, few, many or a class for expanded clones.

d_gene: TRBD1
j_gene: TRBJ2-5
abundance: many
v_gene: TRBV10-3
CDR3nt: TGTGCCATCAGAGGGACAGTCCAAGAGACCCAGTACTTC
CDR3aa: CAIRGTVQETQYF

d_gene: TRBD1
j_gene: TRBJ2-5
abundance: many
v_gene: TRBV12-3/TRBV12-4
CDR3nt: TGTGCCAGCAGTTTTCGAGGGGGCCACCAAGAGACCCAGTACTTC
CDR3aa: CASSFRGGHQETQYF

d_gene: TRBD1
j_gene: TRBJ2-7
abundance: few
v_gene: TRBV4-1
CDR3nt: TGCGCCAGCAGCCAAGGACAGGGGACCTCCTACGAGCAGTACTTC
CDR3aa: CASSQGQGTSYEQYF

d_gene: .
j_gene: TRBJ2-5
abundance: many
v_gene: TRBV7-2
CDR3nt: TGTGCCAGCAGCTTAGCAGGACCCCCCCAAGAGACCCAGTACTTC
CDR3aa: CASSLAGPPQETQYF

d_gene: .
j_gene: TRBJ2-1
abundance: .
v_gene: TRBV24-1
CDR3nt: TGTGCCACCAGTCAGAGCGGAGGGGGTAATGAGCAGTTCTTC
CDR3aa: CATSQSGGGNEQFF

d_gene: .
j_gene: TRBJ1-6
abundance: .
v_gene: TRBV28
CDR3nt: TGTGCCAGCAATTCTGGGGGGCAGATATATAATTCACCCCTCCACTTT
CDR3aa: CASNSGGQIYNSPLHF

d_gene: .
j_gene: TRBJ2-3
abundance: many
v_gene: TRBV15
CDR3nt: TGTGCCACCAGCAGAGTTTCACCAGATACGCAGTATTTT
CDR3aa: CATSRVSPDTQYF

d_gene: TRBD1
j_gene: TRBJ2-2
abundance: few
v_gene: TRBV6-2/TRBV6-3
CDR3nt: TGTGCCAGCAGGCCACTGACAGGGGAAGTCACCGGGGAGCTGTTTTTT
CDR3aa: CASRPLTGEVTGELFF

d_gene: TRBD2
j_gene: TRBJ2-3
abundance: many
v_gene: TRBV7-3
CDR3nt: TGTGCCAGCAGCTATAGCGGGAGGGGAGATACGCAGTATTTT
CDR3aa: CASSYSGRGDTQYF

d_gene: .
j_gene: TRBJ2-7
abundance: few
v_gene: TRBV27
CDR3nt: TGTGCCAGCAGCCCCCGTCTCCGGAACGGTTACGAGCAGTACTTC
CDR3aa: CASSPRLRNGYEQYF

d_gene: TRBD1
j_gene: TRBJ2-7
abundance: many
v_gene: TRBV12-5
CDR3nt: TGTGCTAGTGGTTTGGTAGTGGGACAGGCCTACGAGCAGTACTTC
CDR3aa: CASGLVVGQAYEQYF

d_gene: TRBD2
j_gene: TRBJ2-7
abundance: many
v_gene: TRBV28
CDR3nt: TGTGCCAGCAGCTACCTAGCGGGAGAGATATACGAGCAGTACTTC
CDR3aa: CASSYLAGEIYEQYF

d_gene: TRBD2
j_gene: TRBJ2-1
abundance: many
v_gene: TRBV7-2
CDR3nt: TGTGCCAGCAGCCGCGTAAGCGGGAGCTCCTACAATGAGCAGTTCTTC
CDR3aa: CASSRVSGSSYNEQFF

d_gene: .
j_gene: TRBJ2-1
abundance: .
v_gene: TRBV10-2
CDR3nt: TGCGCCAGCAGTGAGTCGGGGTGGAATGAGCAGTTCTTC
CDR3aa: CASSESGWNEQFF

d_gene: TRBD1
j_gene: TRBJ2-7
abundance: many
v_gene: TRBV30
CDR3nt: TGTGCCTGGAGTTCTTTTAGGGGACAGGGGGCCTACGAGCAGTACTTC
CDR3aa: CAWSSFRGQGAYEQYF

d_gene: .
j_gene: TRBJ2-3
abundance: many
v_gene: TRBV15
CDR3nt: TGTGCCACCAGCAGACCGAACACAGATACGCAGTATTTT
CDR3aa: CATSRPNTDTQYF

d_gene: TRBD1
j_gene: TRBJ2-6
abundance: few
v_gene: TRBV20-1
CDR3nt: TGCAGTGCTGGGGGACAGGTGCTCTCTGGGGCCAACGTCCTGACTTTC
CDR3aa: CSAGGQVLSGANVLTF

d_gene: .
j_gene: TRBJ1-2
abundance: few
v_gene: TRBV29-1
CDR3nt: TGCAGCGTCCAGGGGCCGGGGTATGGCTACACCTTC
CDR3aa: CSVQGPGYGYTF

d_gene: TRBD2
j_gene: TRBJ2-2
abundance: few
v_gene: TRBV10-3
CDR3nt: TGTGCCACCGGGGAGGGCACCGGGGAGCTGTTTTTT
CDR3aa: CATGEGTGELFF

d_gene: .
j_gene: TRBJ2-7
abundance: many
v_gene: TRBV18
CDR3nt: TGTGCCAGCTCACTTCAATTGGGGGAGCAGTACTTC
CDR3aa: CASSLQLGEQYF

d_gene: TRBD2
j_gene: TRBJ2-3
abundance: many
v_gene: TRBV20-1
CDR3nt: TGCAGTGCTCCCCGGCGGACTAGCGGGAGGTCGGCAGATACGCAGTATTTT
CDR3aa: CSAPRRTSGRSADTQYF

d_gene: .
j_gene: TRBJ2-1
abundance: .
v_gene: TRBV12-5
CDR3nt: TGTGCTAGTGGATCGGGACCCCGCGGGGAGCAGTTCTTC
CDR3aa: CASGSGPRGEQFF

d_gene: TRBD2
j_gene: TRBJ2-7
abundance: few
v_gene: TRBV6-2/TRBV6-3
CDR3nt: TGTGCCAGCAGTTACCCCATGGGGAGGGGATTGTTCTACGAGCAGTACTTC
CDR3aa: CASSYPMGRGLFYEQYF

d_gene: .
j_gene: TRBJ1-2
abundance: many
v_gene: TRBV29-1
CDR3nt: TGCAGCGTTGTGGAGGGTGTAGGCTACACCTTC
CDR3aa: CSVVEGVGYTF

d_gene: .
j_gene: TRBJ1-5
abundance: .
v_gene: TRBV19
CDR3nt: TGTGCCAGTAGTACCCAATTGAGGGGGTTCTCATATAGCAATCAGCCCCAGCATTTT
CDR3aa: CASSTQLRGFSYSNQPQHF

d_gene: TRBD2
j_gene: TRBJ2-1
abundance: .
v_gene: TRBV30
CDR3nt: TGTGCCTGGGTACCCTTAGCGGGAGGGCCTTCGGATGAGCAGTTCTTC
CDR3aa: CAWVPLAGGPSDEQFF

d_gene: .
j_gene: TRBJ2-2
abundance: .
v_gene: TRBV3-1
CDR3nt: TGTGCCACAATAGCGGATCTCACCGGGGAGCTGTTTTTT
CDR3aa: CATIADLTGELFF

d_gene: TRBD2
j_gene: TRBJ2-1
abundance: few
v_gene: TRBV6-5
CDR3nt: TGTGCCAGCAGTTACCCTCAGGGCGGGAGGGGTATTAATGAGCAGTTCTTC
CDR3aa: CASSYPQGGRGINEQFF

d_gene: TRBD2
j_gene: TRBJ2-5
abundance: .
v_gene: TRBV7-9
CDR3nt: TGTGCCAGCAGCTTCCCTCTAGCGGTGGGGGTGGAGACCCAGTACTTC
CDR3aa: CASSFPLAVGVETQYF

d_gene: .
j_gene: TRBJ1-2
abundance: few
v_gene: TRBV28
CDR3nt: TGTGCCAGTTCCTCTTACGGCTATGGCTACACCTTC
CDR3aa: CASSSYGYGYTF

d_gene: TRBD2
j_gene: TRBJ2-7
abundance: many
v_gene: TRBV7-2
CDR3nt: TGTGCCAGCAGCTTTATAGCGGGGGGGTCCTACGAGCAGTACTTC
CDR3aa: CASSFIAGGSYEQYF

d_gene: .
j_gene: TRBJ2-7
abundance: few
v_gene: TRBV6-1
CDR3nt: TGTGCCAGCAGTGAACAGACCTTCGCCTCCTACGAGCAGTACTTC
CDR3aa: CASSEQTFASYEQYF

d_gene: .
j_gene: TRBJ2-1
abundance: few
v_gene: TRBV9
CDR3nt: TGTGCCAGCAGCGTAGAAAGCGGGCCCTACAATGAGCAGTTCTTC
CDR3aa: CASSVESGPYNEQFF

d_gene: .
j_gene: TRBJ2-5
abundance: many
v_gene: TRBV7-2
CDR3nt: TGTGCCAGCAGCTTAGGAGCCCCATCTCCCCAGTACTTC
CDR3aa: CASSLGAPSPQYF

d_gene: .
j_gene: TRBJ1-2
abundance: .
v_gene: TRBV6-2/TRBV6-3
CDR3nt: TGTGCCAGCAAGGGGCGGCGCCTCCCCCGGGCGGATGGCTACACCTTC
CDR3aa: CASKGRRLPRADGYTF

d_gene: .
j_gene: TRBJ2-7
abundance: many
v_gene: TRBV29-1
CDR3nt: TGCAGCGCGCGCACAGGGTTCTACGAGCAGTACTTC
CDR3aa: CSARTGFYEQYF

d_gene: TRBD2
j_gene: TRBJ2-2
abundance: .
v_gene: TRBV7-9
CDR3nt: TGCGCCAGCAGCCAAGGACTAGCGGGAACTAACACCGGGGAGCTGTTTTTT
CDR3aa: CASSQGLAGTNTGELFF

d_gene: TRBD2
j_gene: TRBJ2-1
abundance: many
v_gene: TRBV27
CDR3nt: TGTGCCAGCAGTGTCCTAGGGCGGGAGGTCTACAATGAGCAGTTCTTC
CDR3aa: CASSVLGREVYNEQFF

d_gene: TRBD1
j_gene: TRBJ2-7
abundance: many
v_gene: TRBV12-3/TRBV12-4
CDR3nt: TGTGCCAGCAGTTTAATGGGACAGATCACCTACGAGCAGTACTTC
CDR3aa: CASSLMGQITYEQYF

d_gene: TRBD1
j_gene: TRBJ2-5
abundance: few
v_gene: TRBV7-8
CDR3nt: TGTGCCAGCAGGAGGATCACGCTTGGACAGGGCGCAGAGACCCAGTACTTC
CDR3aa: CASRRITLGQGAETQYF

d_gene: TRBD1
j_gene: TRBJ2-5
abundance: many
v_gene: TRBV12-3/TRBV12-4
CDR3nt: TGTGCCAGCAGTTTCGTAACCGGGACAGTCTCGTACTTC
CDR3aa: CASSFVTGTVSYF

d_gene: TRBD1
j_gene: TRBJ1-5
abundance: few
v_gene: TRBV19
CDR3nt: TGTGCCAGTAGTTCCCGGGACAGGGGACATCAGCCCCAGCATTTT
CDR3aa: CASSSRDRGHQPQHF

d_gene: TRBD2
j_gene: TRBJ2-3
abundance: once
v_gene: TRBV20-1
CDR3nt: TGCAGTGCTAGCGGGGGAGGGACTAGCGGGAGAGAGGGTACAGATACGCAGTATTTT
CDR3aa: CSASGGGTSGREGTDTQYF

d_gene: .
j_gene: TRBJ1-1
abundance: .
v_gene: TRBV10-3
CDR3nt: TGTGCCATCAGTGACCATAGAGGAGGGGACACTGAAGCTTTCTTT
CDR3aa: CAISDHRGGDTEAFF

d_gene: .
j_gene: TRBJ1-1
abundance: few
v_gene: TRBV19
CDR3nt: TGTGCCAGTAGTATAGCCCCCCCGGACACTTACACTGAAGCTTTCTTT
CDR3aa: CASSIAPPDTYTEAFF

d_gene: .
j_gene: TRBJ2-1
abundance: many
v_gene: TRBV11-2
CDR3nt: TGTGCCAGCAGTCAAGGGGGATATGAGCAGTTCTTC
CDR3aa: CASSQGGYEQFF

d_gene: TRBD1
j_gene: TRBJ2-4
abundance: many
v_gene: TRBV2
CDR3nt: TGTGCCAGCAGAACGGACAGGATGAACATTCAGTACTTC
CDR3aa: CASRTDRMNIQYF

d_gene: .
j_gene: TRBJ2-1
abundance: many
v_gene: TRBV12-5
CDR3nt: TGTGCTAGTGGTTTGGGGCAGAGCTCCTACAATGAGCAGTTCTTC
CDR3aa: CASGLGQSSYNEQFF